The present T cell receptor (beta chain) was sequenced within a study of a mutant IDH1 vaccine in newly diagnosed glioma. Study-level background: Before enrollment, patients got radiotherapy alone, temozolomide alone, or mostly the combination. General observations from the study: Vaccine-induced responses were seen in roughly 93% of patients, spanning several MHC alleles.

Regarding this clone: Its target is unknown.

Profiling relied on immunoSEQ multiplex PCR, and the TCRdb table lists in-frame clones only, not all of them. The table records 50,000 to 60,000 clones, roughly 78% of them present only once. The V gene lost 5 bases and the J gene lost 3 bases, with 17 bases spanning the gap. Looked up from germline, CDR1 is LNHNV and CDR2 is YYDKDF (reference sequence). The CDR3 covers 15 residues. As for time point: week 5, during vaccination. The content of each vaccine dose was 300 ug of mutant IDH1 20-mer peptide, and topical imiquimod accompanied it. The sample in question was PBMCs, obtained from a glioma patient whose treatment included an IDH1 peptide vaccine. The J gene is TRBJ2-7, the V gene TRBV15; maybe TRBD2 (5 bases). This receptor was obtained from a man aged 45-65 years with glioma. This chain's CDR3 is CATSLEREKNYEQYF. In DNA form, the CDR3 reads TGTGCCACCAGCTTGGAAAGGGAGAAGAACTACGAGCAGTACTTC.